Listed below are T cell receptor beta chains from one sample, sequenced in a study of shared clonotypes between healthy human individuals. The protocol was immunoSEQ multiplex PCR, while the TCRdb copy is restricted to in-frame clones and leaves out a portion. Among about 1,800,000 clones listed, about 95% were seen once. The specimen was naive CD8+ T cells sorted from blood. These receptors were collected from a young man in good health. CDR3s include the opening cysteine and the closing phenylalanine or tryptophan. D genes are given only for firm matches. Expanded clones get a size class; other rows say once, few or many, or leave the size out.

NA	TRBD1	TRBV28	TRBJ1-5	14	TGTGCCAGCAGTTTACGACAGGGCGATCAGCCCCAGCATTTT	CASSLRQGDQPQHF
NA	NA	TRBV5-1	TRBJ1-1	13	TGCGCCAGCAGCTTGGGGACCACTACTGAAGCTTTCTTT	CASSLGTTTEAFF
once	NA	TRBV6-6	TRBJ1-1	12	TGTGCCAGCGGCCTATCGAACACTGAAGCTTTCTTT	CASGLSNTEAFF
NA	TRBD2	TRBV4-1	TRBJ2-1	18	TGCGCCAGCAGCCAAGTAGGACTAGCGGGAGGTTTGGACAATGAGCAGTTCTTC	CASSQVGLAGGLDNEQFF
NA	TRBD2	TRBV29-1	TRBJ2-1	13	TGCAGCGTTGACGGGGGGGAGGTCGATGAGCAGTTCTTC	CSVDGGEVDEQFF
NA	TRBD1	TRBV5-1	TRBJ2-7	14	TGCGCCAGCAGCTTAGAGGGGGCCTCCTACGAGCAGTACTTC	CASSLEGASYEQYF
NA	NA	TRBV7-7	TRBJ2-7	15	TGTGCTAGCAGCTTAACAGTGGGGGACCTCGGCGAGCAGTACTTC	CASSLTVGDLGEQYF
NA	NA	TRBV9	TRBJ1-2	15	TGTGCCAGCAGCGTAGAAAGGGAGAGCTTCTATGGCTACACCTTC	CASSVERESFYGYTF
NA	NA	TRBV7-6	TRBJ2-7	13	TGTGCCAGCAGCTTGCACATTTCCTACGAGCAGTACTTC	CASSLHISYEQYF
NA	NA	TRBV2	TRBJ1-3	15	TGTGCCAGCAGTGAGAGGGCGAGTTCTGGAAACACCATATATTTT	CASSERASSGNTIYF
NA	NA	TRBV5-1	TRBJ2-7	15	TGCGCCAGCAGCTTGGGTTTCTCAGAGATCTACGAGCAGTACTTC	CASSLGFSEIYEQYF
NA	NA	TRBV2	TRBJ2-3	17	TGTGCCAGCAACGGACGGTGGCAGGGGACTAGCACAGATACGCAGTATTTT	CASNGRWQGTSTDTQYF
NA	NA	TRBV11-2	TRBJ2-1	16	TGTGCCAGCAGCTTAGGGGTTCAGCGGGCCTACAATGAGCAGTTCTTC	CASSLGVQRAYNEQFF